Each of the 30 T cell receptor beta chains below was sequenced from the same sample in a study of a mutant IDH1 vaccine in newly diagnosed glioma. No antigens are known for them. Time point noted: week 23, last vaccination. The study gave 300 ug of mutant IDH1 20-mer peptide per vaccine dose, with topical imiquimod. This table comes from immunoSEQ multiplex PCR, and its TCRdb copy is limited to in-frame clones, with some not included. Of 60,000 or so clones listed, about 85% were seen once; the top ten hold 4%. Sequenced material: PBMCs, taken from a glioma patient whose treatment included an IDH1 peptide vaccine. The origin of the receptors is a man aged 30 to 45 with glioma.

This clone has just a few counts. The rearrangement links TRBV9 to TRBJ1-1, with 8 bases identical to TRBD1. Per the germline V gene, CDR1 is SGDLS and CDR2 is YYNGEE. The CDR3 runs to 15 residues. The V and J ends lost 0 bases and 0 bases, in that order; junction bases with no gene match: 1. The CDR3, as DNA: TGTGCCAGCAGCGTAGGGGGACAGGTGAACACTGAAGCTTTCTTT. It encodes CASSVGGQVNTEAFF.

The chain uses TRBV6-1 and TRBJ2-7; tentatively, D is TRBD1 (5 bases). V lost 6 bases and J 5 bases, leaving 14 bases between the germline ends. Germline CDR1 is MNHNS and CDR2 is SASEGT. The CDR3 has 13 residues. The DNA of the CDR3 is TGTGCCAGCAGCGGGCAGGGCCGCGACGAGCAGTACTTC. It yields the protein CASSGQGRDEQYF.

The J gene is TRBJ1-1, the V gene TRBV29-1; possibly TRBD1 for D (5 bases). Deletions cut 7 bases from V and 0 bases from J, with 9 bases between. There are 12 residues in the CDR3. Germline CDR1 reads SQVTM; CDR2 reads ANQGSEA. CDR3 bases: TGCAGCGGGGGGGGGATGAACACTGAAGCTTTCTTT. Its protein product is CSGGGMNTEAFF.

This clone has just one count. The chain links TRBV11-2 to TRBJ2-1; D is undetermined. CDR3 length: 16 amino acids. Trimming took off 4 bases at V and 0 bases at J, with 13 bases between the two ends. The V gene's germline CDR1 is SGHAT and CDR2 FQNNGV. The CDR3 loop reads CASSSLRQSSYNEQFF. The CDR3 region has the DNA TGTGCCAGCAGCTCACTCAGGCAAAGCTCCTACAATGAGCAGTTCTTC. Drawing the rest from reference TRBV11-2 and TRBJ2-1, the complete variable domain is EAGVAQSPRYKIIEKRQSVAFWCNPISGHATLYWYQQILGQGPKLLIQFQNNGVVDDSQLPKDRFSAERLKGVDSTLKIQPAKLEDSAVYLCASSSLRQSSYNEQFFGPGTRLTVL.

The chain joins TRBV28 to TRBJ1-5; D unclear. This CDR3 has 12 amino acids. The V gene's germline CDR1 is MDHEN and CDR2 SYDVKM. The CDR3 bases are TGTGGGAGCAGTTTACCCTGGAAGGCCCAGCATTTT. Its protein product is CGSSLPWKAQHF.

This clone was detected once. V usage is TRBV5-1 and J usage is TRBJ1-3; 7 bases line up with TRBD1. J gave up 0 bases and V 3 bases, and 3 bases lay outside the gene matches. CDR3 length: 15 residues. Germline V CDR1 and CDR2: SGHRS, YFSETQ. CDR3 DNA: TGCGCCAGCAGCTCCGGGACAGACTCTGGAAACACCATATATTTT. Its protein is CASSSGTDSGNTIYF.

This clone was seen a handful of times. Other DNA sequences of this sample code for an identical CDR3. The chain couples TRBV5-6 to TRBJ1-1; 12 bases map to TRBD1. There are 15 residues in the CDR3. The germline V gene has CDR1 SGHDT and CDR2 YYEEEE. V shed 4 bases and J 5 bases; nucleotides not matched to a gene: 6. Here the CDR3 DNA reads TGTGCCAGCAGCGGGGGACAGGGGGCGGCAACTGAAGCTTTCTTT. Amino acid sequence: CASSGGQGAATEAFF.

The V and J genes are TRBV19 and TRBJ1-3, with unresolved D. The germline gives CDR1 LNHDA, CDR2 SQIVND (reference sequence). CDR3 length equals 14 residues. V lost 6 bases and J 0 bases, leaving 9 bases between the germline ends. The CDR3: CASSLGSSGNTIYF. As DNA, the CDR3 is TGTGCCAGTAGCCTGGGTAGCTCTGGAAACACCATATATTTT. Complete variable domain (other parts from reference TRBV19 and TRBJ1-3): DGGITQSPKYLFRKEGQNVTLSCEQNLNHDAMYWYRQDPGQGLRLIYYSQIVNDFQKGDIAEGYSVSREKKESFPLTVTSAQKNPTAFYLCASSLGSSGNTIYFGEGSWLTVV.

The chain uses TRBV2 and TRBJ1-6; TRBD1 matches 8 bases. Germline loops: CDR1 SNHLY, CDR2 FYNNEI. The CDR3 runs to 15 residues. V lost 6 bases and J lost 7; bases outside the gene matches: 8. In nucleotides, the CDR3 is TGTGCCAGCAGGACGGGGACAGGTGTGAATTCACCCCTCCACTTT. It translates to CASRTGTGVNSPLHF.

The CDR3 nucleotides are TGTGCCAGCAGCCCGGGCGGCAGCGGGGCCTACGAGCAGTACTTC. Amino acid sequence: CASSPGGSGAYEQYF. The rearrangement joins TRBV7-2 to TRBJ2-7, with 7 bases fitting TRBD2. Per germline, CDR1 SGHTA and CDR2 FQGNSA. V was pared by 5 bases and J by 2 bases, with 9 bases of the junction left unmatched. This CDR3 has 15 amino acids. Full variable domain (missing parts from reference TRBV7-2 and TRBJ2-7): GAGVSQSPSNKVTEKGKDVELRCDPISGHTALYWYRQSLGQGLEFLIYFQGNSAPDKSGLPSDRFSAERTGGSVSTLTIQRTQQEDSAVYLCASSPGGSGAYEQYFGPGTRLTVT.

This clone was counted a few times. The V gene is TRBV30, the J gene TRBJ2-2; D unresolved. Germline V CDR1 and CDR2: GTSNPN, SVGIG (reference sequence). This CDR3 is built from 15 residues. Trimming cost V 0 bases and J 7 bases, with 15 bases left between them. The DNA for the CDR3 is TGTGCCTGGAGTGTTCAGACTGCTACAATCGGGGAGCTGTTTTTT. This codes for CAWSVQTATIGELFF.

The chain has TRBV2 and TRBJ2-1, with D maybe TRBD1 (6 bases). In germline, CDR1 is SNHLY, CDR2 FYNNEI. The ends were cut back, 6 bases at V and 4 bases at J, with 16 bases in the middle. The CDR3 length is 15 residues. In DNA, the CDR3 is TGTGCCAGCAGGCCCCCATCGACAGGATACAATGAGCAGTTCTTC. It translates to CASRPPSTGYNEQFF.

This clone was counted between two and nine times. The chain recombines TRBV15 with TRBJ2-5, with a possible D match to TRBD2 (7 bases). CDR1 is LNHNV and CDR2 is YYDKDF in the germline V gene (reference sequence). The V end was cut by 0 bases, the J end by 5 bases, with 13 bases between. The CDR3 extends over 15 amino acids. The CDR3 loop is CATSRDRGGPETQYF. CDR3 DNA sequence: TGTGCCACCAGCAGAGATAGGGGGGGCCCTGAGACCCAGTACTTC.

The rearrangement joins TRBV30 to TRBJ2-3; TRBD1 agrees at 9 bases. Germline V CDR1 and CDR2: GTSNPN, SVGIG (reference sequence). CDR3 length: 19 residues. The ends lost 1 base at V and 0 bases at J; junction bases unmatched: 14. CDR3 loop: CAWSGTTGGTPSSTDTQYF. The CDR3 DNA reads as TGTGCCTGGAGTGGGACGACAGGGGGAACACCCTCTAGCACAGATACGCAGTATTTT.

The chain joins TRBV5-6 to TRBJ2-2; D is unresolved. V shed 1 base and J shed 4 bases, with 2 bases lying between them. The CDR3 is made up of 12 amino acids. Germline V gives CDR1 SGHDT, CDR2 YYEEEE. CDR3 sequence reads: CASSLSTGELFF. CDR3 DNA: TGTGCCAGCAGCTTGAGCACCGGGGAGCTGTTTTTT.

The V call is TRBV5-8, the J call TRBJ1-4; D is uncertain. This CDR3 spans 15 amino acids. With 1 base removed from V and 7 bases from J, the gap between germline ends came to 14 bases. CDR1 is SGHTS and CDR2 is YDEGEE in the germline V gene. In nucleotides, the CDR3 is TGTGCCAGCAGCTTGTTTACCCTTAGCGGTGAAAAACTGTTTTTT. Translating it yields CASSLFTLSGEKLFF. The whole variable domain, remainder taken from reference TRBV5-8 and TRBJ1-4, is EAGVTQSPTHLIKTRGQQATLRCSPISGHTSVYWYQQALGLGLQFLLWYDEGEERNRGNFPPRFSGRQFPNYSSELNVNALELEDSALYLCASSLFTLSGEKLFFGSGTQLSVL.

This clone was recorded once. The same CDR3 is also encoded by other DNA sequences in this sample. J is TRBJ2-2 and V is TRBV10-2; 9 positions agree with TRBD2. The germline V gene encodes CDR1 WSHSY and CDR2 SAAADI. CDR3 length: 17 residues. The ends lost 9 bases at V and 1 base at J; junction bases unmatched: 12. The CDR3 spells CARPGLAGRGNTGELFF. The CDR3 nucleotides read TGCGCCAGGCCGGGGCTAGCGGGGCGAGGGAACACCGGGGAGCTGTTTTTT.

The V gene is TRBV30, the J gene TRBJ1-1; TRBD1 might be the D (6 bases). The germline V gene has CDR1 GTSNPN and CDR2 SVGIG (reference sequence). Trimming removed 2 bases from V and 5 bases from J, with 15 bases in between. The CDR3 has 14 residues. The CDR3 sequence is CAWSITGKRTEAFF. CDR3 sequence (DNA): TGTGCCTGGAGTATTACAGGGAAACGGACTGAAGCTTTCTTT.

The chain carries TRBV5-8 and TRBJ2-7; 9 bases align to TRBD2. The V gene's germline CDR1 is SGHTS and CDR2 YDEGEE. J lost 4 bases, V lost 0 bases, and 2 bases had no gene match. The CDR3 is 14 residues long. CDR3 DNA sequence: TGTGCCAGCAGCTTGGCTAGCGGGGTTTACGAGCAGTACTTC. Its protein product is CASSLASGVYEQYF.

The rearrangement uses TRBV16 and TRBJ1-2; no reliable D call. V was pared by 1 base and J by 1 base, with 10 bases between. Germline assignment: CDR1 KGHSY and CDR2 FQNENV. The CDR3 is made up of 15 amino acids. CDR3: CASSQYKSVNYGYTF. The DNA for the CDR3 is TGTGCCAGCAGCCAATACAAGTCAGTTAACTATGGCTACACCTTC.

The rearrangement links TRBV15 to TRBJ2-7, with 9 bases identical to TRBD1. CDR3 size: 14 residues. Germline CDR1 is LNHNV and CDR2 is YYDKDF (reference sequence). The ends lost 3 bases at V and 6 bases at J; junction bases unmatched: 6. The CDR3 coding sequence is TGTGCCACCAGCAGGGGACAGGGAGCCAGCGAGCAGTACTTC. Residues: CATSRGQGASEQYF. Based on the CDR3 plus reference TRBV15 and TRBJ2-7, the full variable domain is DAMVIQNPRYQVTQFGKPVTLSCSQTLNHNVMYWYQQKSSQAPKLLFHYYDKDFNNEADTPDNFQSRRPNTSFCFLDIRSPGLGDTAMYLCATSRGQGASEQYFGPGTRLTVT.

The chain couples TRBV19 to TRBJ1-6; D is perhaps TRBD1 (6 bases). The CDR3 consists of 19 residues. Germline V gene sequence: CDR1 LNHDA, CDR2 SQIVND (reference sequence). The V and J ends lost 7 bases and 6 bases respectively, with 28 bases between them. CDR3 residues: CASTPQPMITGMVNSPLHF. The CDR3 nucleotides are TGTGCCAGTACCCCCCAACCAATGATAACAGGGATGGTTAATTCACCCCTCCACTTT.

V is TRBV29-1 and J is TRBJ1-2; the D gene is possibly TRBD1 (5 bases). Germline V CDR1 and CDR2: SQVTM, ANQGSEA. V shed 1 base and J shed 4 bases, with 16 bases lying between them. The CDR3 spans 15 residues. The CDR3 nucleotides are TGCAGCGTTGAAGGAGGAAGGGGTCGGGGCTATGGCTACACCTTC. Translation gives CSVEGGRGRGYGYTF.

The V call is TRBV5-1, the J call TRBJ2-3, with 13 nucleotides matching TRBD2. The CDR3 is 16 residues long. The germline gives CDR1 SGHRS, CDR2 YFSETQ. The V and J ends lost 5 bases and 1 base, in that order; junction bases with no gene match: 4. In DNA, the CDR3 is TGCGCCAGCAGTAGACTAGCGGGGGGCCGCACAGATACGCAGTATTTT. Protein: CASSRLAGGRTDTQYF.

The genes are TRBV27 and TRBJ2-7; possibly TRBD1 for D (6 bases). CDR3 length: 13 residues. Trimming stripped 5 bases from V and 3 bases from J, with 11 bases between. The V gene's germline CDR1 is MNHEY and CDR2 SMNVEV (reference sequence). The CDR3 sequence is CASSATGYYEQYF. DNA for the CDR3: TGTGCCAGCAGTGCAACAGGGTACTACGAGCAGTACTTC.

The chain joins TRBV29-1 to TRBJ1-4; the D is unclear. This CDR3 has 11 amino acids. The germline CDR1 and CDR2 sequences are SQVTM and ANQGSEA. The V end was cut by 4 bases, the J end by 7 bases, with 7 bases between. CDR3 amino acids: CSVGRAEKLFF. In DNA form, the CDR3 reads TGCAGCGTTGGGCGGGCTGAAAAACTGTTTTTT.

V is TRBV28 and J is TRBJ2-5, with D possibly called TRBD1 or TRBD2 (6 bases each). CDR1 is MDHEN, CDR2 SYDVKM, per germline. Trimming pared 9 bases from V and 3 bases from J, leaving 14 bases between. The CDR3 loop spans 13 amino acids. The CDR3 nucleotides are TGTGCCAGTACGGGGGCTTATGAAGAGACCCAGTACTTC. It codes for CASTGAYEETQYF. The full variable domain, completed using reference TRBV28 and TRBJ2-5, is DVKVTQSSRYLVKRTGEKVFLECVQDMDHENMFWYRQDPGLGLRLIYFSYDVKMKEKGDIPEGYSVSREKKERFSLILESASTNQTSMYLCASTGAYEETQYFGPGTRLLVL.

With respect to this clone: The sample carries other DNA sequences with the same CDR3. CDR3 sequence: CASSLAGGNQPQHF. The CDR3 region has the DNA TGTGCCAGCAGCTTAGCTGGGGGCAATCAGCCCCAGCATTTT. This chain uses TRBV7-9 with TRBJ1-5; D gene uncertain. The V end lost 0 bases, the J end lost 2 bases, and 5 bases lay between the germline ends. The germline V gene encodes CDR1 SEHNR and CDR2 FQNEAQ (reference sequence). The CDR3 extends over 14 amino acids.

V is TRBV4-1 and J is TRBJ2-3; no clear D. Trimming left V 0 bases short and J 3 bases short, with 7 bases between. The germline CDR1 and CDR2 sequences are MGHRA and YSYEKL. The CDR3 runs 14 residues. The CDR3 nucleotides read TGCGCCAGCAGCCAAGACAGGCCGACAGATACGCAGTATTTT. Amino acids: CASSQDRPTDTQYF.

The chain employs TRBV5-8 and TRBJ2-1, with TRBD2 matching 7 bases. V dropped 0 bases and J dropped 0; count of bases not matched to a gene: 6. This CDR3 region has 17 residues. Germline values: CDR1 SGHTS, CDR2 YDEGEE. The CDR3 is CASSLVGGDYSYNEQFF. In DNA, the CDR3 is TGTGCCAGCAGCTTGGTAGGCGGGGACTACTCCTACAATGAGCAGTTCTTC.